This entry lists 13 T cell receptor beta chains sequenced from one sample in a study of memory CD4+ T cells and cytomegalovirus serostatus. This table comes from immunoSEQ multiplex PCR, and its TCRdb copy is limited to in-frame clones, with some not included. The sample carries around 40,000 clones, approximately 78% recorded once. The sort gate was single viable CD3+CD4+CD8-CD45RO+ cells for memory CD4+ T cells. The material sequenced was memory CD4+ T cells from blood. These receptors were collected from an adult in good health and CMV-seronegative.

The chain combines TRBV4-2 with TRBJ2-3, with D unclear. The V and J ends lost 4 bases and 4 bases respectively, with 12 bases between them. The germline V gene has CDR1 LGHNA and CDR2 YNFKEQ. This CDR3 is built from 14 residues. The CDR3 sequence is CASSPRIGADTQYF. The CDR3 nucleotides are TGTGCCAGCAGCCCTAGGATCGGTGCAGATACGCAGTATTTT.

CDR3 residues: CASSLEGTSNQPQHF. The CDR3 DNA follows: TGTGCCAGCAGCTTAGAAGGGACCAGCAATCAGCCCCAGCATTTT. The genes are TRBV7-2 and TRBJ1-5; perhaps TRBD1 as D (5 bases). Germline V gene data show CDR1 as SGHTA and CDR2 as FQGNSA. V was clipped by 1 base and J by 1 base, with 8 bases between them. The CDR3 runs 15 residues.

V is TRBV9 and J is TRBJ1-6; no reliable D call. Per germline, CDR1 SGDLS and CDR2 YYNGEE. The V end was cut by 1 base, the J end by 10 bases, with 12 bases between. This CDR3 is built from 14 residues. CDR3 residues: CASSVREGRSPLHF. For the CDR3, the DNA is TGTGCCAGCAGCGTACGGGAAGGGCGGTCACCCCTCCACTTT.

The chain links TRBV29-1 to TRBJ2-7; a possible D gene is TRBD1 (6 bases). Germline V gene lookup returns CDR1 SQVTM and CDR2 ANQGSEA. Trimming removed 4 bases at V and 2 bases at J, with 12 bases between. The CDR3 loop spans 13 amino acids. This CDR3 is CSVGRTETYEQYF. CDR3 DNA sequence: TGCAGCGTTGGTCGGACAGAGACCTACGAGCAGTACTTC.

This clone has just a few counts. The chain recombines TRBV7-9 with TRBJ1-1, with a tentative D call TRBD1 (6 bases). From germline, CDR1 is SEHNR and CDR2 FQNEAQ (reference sequence). The CDR3 is 15 amino acids. With 5 bases removed from V and 3 bases from J, the gap between germline ends came to 16 bases. The CDR3, as DNA: TGTGCCAGCAGCGAGGGGGTCGGGTACGACACTGAAGCTTTCTTT. Translated: CASSEGVGYDTEAFF.

In this sample, this clone turned up a few times. The J gene is TRBJ1-1, the V gene TRBV29-1; unclear D gene. V was pared by 6 bases and J by 4 bases, with 21 bases between. The length of the CDR3 is 15 residues. In germline, CDR1 is SQVTM, CDR2 ANQGSEA. Written as DNA, the CDR3 is TGCAGCGTCGTCGGGCTCCAGACGTCAGGCACTGAAGCTTTCTTT. This codes for CSVVGLQTSGTEAFF.

The chain couples TRBV6-1 to TRBJ1-5; D may be TRBD1 (5 bases). CDR3 length: 13 amino acids. Germline V CDR1 and CDR2: MNHNS, SASEGT. Trimming cost V 6 bases and J 1 base, with 7 bases left between them. The CDR3 loop is CASRWGSNQPQHF. CDR3 DNA sequence: TGTGCCAGCAGGTGGGGGAGCAATCAGCCCCAGCATTTT.

The chain links TRBV5-1 to TRBJ2-6; no firm D call. The CDR3 is 15 amino acids. Germline CDR1 is SGHRS and CDR2 is YFSETQ. V shed 2 bases and J shed 0 bases, with 6 bases lying between them. The CDR3 nucleotides read TGCGCCAGCAGCTTTACAGTCTCTGGGGCCAACGTCCTGACTTTC. Its protein is CASSFTVSGANVLTF.

This chain connects TRBV19 to TRBJ1-1; no clear D. This CDR3 region has 14 residues. The V gene lost 6 bases and the J gene lost 1 base, with 12 bases spanning the gap. Germline CDR1 LNHDA, CDR2 SQIVND (reference sequence). CDR3 DNA: TGTGCCAGTAGGAGGTTTGGGCCGAACACTGAAGCTTTCTTT. This gives the protein CASRRFGPNTEAFF.

The chain joins TRBV5-4 to TRBJ2-2, with unresolved D. This CDR3 comprises 16 residues. In germline, CDR1 is SGHNT, CDR2 YYREEE (reference sequence). V shed 0 bases and J shed 0 bases, with 9 bases lying between them. The CDR3 DNA is TGTGCCAGCAGCTTGGAGGGCTCTTCGAACACCGGGGAGCTGTTTTTT. This translates into CASSLEGSSNTGELFF.

The rearrangement uses TRBV19 and TRBJ1-2; no reliable D call. The V end lost 3 bases, the J end lost 8 bases, and 10 bases lay between the germline ends. This CDR3 is 12 amino acids long. Germline loops: CDR1 LNHDA, CDR2 SQIVND (reference sequence). This chain's CDR3 is CASSMLVGGYTF. CDR3 in DNA: TGTGCCAGTAGTATGTTGGTCGGCGGCTACACCTTC. The whole variable domain, filled in from reference TRBV19 and TRBJ1-2, reads DGGITQSPKYLFRKEGQNVTLSCEQNLNHDAMYWYRQDPGQGLRLIYYSQIVNDFQKGDIAEGYSVSREKKESFPLTVTSAQKNPTAFYLCASSMLVGGYTFGSGTRLTVV.

This rearrangement joins TRBV5-4 to TRBJ2-3; 12 bases map to TRBD2. CDR1 is SGHNT, CDR2 YYREEE, per germline (reference sequence). Trimming removed 3 bases from V and 6 bases from J; junction bases left unmatched: 5. CDR3 length: 15 residues. CDR3 in amino acids: CASSSTSGGFDTQYF. CDR3 sequence (DNA): TGTGCCAGCAGCTCCACTAGCGGGGGGTTCGATACGCAGTATTTT.

The CDR3 nucleotides are TGTGCCAGCAGCCCTATTAGGGACAGGGAGGCCGGGGAGCTGTTTTTT. This codes for CASSPIRDREAGELFF. J is TRBJ2-2 and V is TRBV11-3; TRBD1 aligns across 9 bases. CDR3 length equals 16 residues. Per the germline V gene, CDR1 is SGHNT and CDR2 is YENEEA. Trimming at V came to 5 bases and at J to 6 bases, leaving 10 bases not matched to a gene.